These 7 T cell receptor beta chains originate from one sample sequenced in a study of blood T cell repertoires in COVID-19. The method was immunoSEQ multiplex PCR; TCRdb's version includes in-frame clones alone and lacks a portion of them. The sample holds some 83,000 clones; around 72% are singletons and the top ten take under 15%. Sample: peripheral blood. The receptors come from a woman at least 80 years old with acute or convalescent COVID-19.

The chain combines TRBV6-4 with TRBJ1-2, with TRBD1 identical over 7 bases. V shed 0 bases, J shed 8 bases, and the junction held 12 bases outside the gene matches. The germline V gene encodes CDR1 MRHNA and CDR2 SNTAGT. This CDR3 is built from 16 residues. The CDR3 reads CASSDSSQGDSRGYTF. The CDR3 nucleotides are TGTGCCAGCAGTGACTCGAGTCAAGGGGACAGCAGGGGCTACACCTTC.

The chain carries TRBV4-1 and TRBJ1-2; D unresolved. Looked up from germline, CDR1 is MGHRA and CDR2 is YSYEKL. The V end lost 2 bases, the J end lost 4 bases, and 8 bases lay between the germline ends. This CDR3 contains 13 residues. In DNA form, the CDR3 reads TGCGCCAGCAGCCAAAGTCACAGCTATGGCTACACCTTC. Protein: CASSQSHSYGYTF.

The chain links TRBV5-5 to TRBJ2-2; D gene uncertain. Germline assignment: CDR1 SGHKS and CDR2 YYEKEE (reference sequence). CDR3 length: 15 residues. Between the trimmed V and J ends, which lost 0 bases and 10 bases, there was a span of 16 bases. CDR3 in DNA: TGTGCCAGCAGCTTGGTTGCCAGACTGACGACGGAGCTGTTTTTT. Translation: CASSLVARLTTELFF. Based on the CDR3 plus reference TRBV5-5 and TRBJ2-2, the full variable domain is DAGVTQSPTHLIKTRGQQVTLRCSPISGHKSVSWYQQVLGQGPQFIFQYYEKEERGRGNFPDRFSARQFPNYSSELNVNALLLGDSALYLCASSLVARLTTELFFGEGSRLTVL.

The chain recombines TRBV19 with TRBJ1-6, with unresolved D. Per germline, CDR1 LNHDA and CDR2 SQIVND (reference sequence). This CDR3 spans 15 amino acids. V was cut by 3 bases and J by 3 bases, with 9 bases left in between. The chain's CDR3 is CASSISADYNSPLHF. Written as DNA, the CDR3 is TGTGCCAGTAGTATCTCCGCAGACTATAATTCACCCCTCCACTTT.

The chain links TRBV2 to TRBJ1-3; TRBD1 matches 8 bases. V shed 3 bases and J 1 base; nucleotides not matched to a gene: 11. The germline V gene encodes CDR1 SNHLY and CDR2 FYNNEI. This CDR3 contains 18 residues. The CDR3 DNA is TGTGCCAGCAGTGATAGGACAGGGCGTCTCGTGTCTGGAAACACCATATATTTT. Its translation is CASSDRTGRLVSGNTIYF.

This chain uses TRBV11-2 with TRBJ2-1; TRBD2 aligns across 7 bases. CDR1 is SGHAT, CDR2 FQNNGV, per germline. J was trimmed by 4 bases and V by 5 bases; bases with no gene match: 11. CDR3 size: 16 residues. CDR3 sequence (DNA): TGTGCCAGCAGCCCGATCCGGGGGGACCTTTACAATGAGCAGTTCTTC. Its translation: CASSPIRGDLYNEQFF.

The table lists this clone with a count of one. The V and J genes are TRBV28 and TRBJ2-7; a weak D match, TRBD1 (6 bases). The CDR3 is made up of 17 amino acids. Deletions cut 7 bases from V and 3 bases from J, with 25 bases between. Germline-derived CDR1 and CDR2 are MDHEN and SYDVKM. The DNA for the CDR3 is TGTGCCAGCACCGGTGGCCCGGGACAAGGAAAAATCTACGAGCAGTACTTC. Protein product: CASTGGPGQGKIYEQYF.